This TCR beta chain was found in a study of blood T cell repertoires in COVID-19. Trimming shortened V by 3 bases and J by 0 bases, and 10 bases separated the two germline ends. Germline assignment: CDR1 SGHDT and CDR2 YYEEEE. CDR3 length equals 14 residues. Only one count was recorded for this clone. Data came from immunoSEQ multiplex PCR; TCRdb stores just in-frame clones and leaves some out. The repertoire holds 50,000 to 70,000 clones, under 80% seen once, with 51% in the top ten. The chain employs TRBV5-6 and TRBJ2-7, with D hard to call. This TCR came from a woman in her sixties or seventies who had been exposed to COVID-19. The sample consisted of PBMCs or T cells enriched from blood (not recorded which). DNA of the CDR3: TGTGCCAGCAGCTCCACCGAACTCTCCTACGAGCAGTACTTC. It is translated as CASSSTELSYEQYF.